What follows are 27 T cell receptor beta chains derived from one specimen sequenced in a study of cytomegalovirus exposure and HLA in healthy donors (TCRdb year 2017). The library was produced with the immunoSEQ multiplex PCR assay. As stored in TCRdb, this immuneACCESS dataset retains in-frame rearrangements with V and J assigned. A fraction of the clones does not appear; measured against another copy, unresolved V genes explain less than half of the discrepancy, and the remainder lacks a known reason. The sample includes some 76,000 clones, with roughly 94% observed a single time. Of the sample, approximately 3.3% falls within the top ten clones. Specimen: PBMCs. These receptors all stem from a woman under 30 in good health and CMV-seropositive.

The CDR3 nucleotides are TGCGCCAGCATTCGGCAGGGGGTTTCGGATTCACCCCTCCACTTT. Translation gives CASIRQGVSDSPLHF. The J gene is TRBJ1-6, the V gene TRBV10-1; 7 bases fit TRBD1. The CDR3 loop spans 15 amino acids. Germline CDR1 is WNHNN and CDR2 is SYGVQD (reference sequence). The trim removed 7 bases at V and 8 bases at J, leaving 11 bases unmatched.

The V gene is TRBV7-2, the J gene TRBJ2-7, with 12 bases identical to TRBD2. The ends lost 4 bases at V and 3 bases at J; junction bases unmatched: 4. The CDR3 has 15 amino acids. Germline V gives CDR1 SGHTA, CDR2 FQGNSA. CDR3 region: CASSSSTSGGYEQYF. The CDR3 nucleotides are TGTGCCAGCAGCTCCTCGACTAGCGGGGGCTACGAGCAGTACTTC.

V gene TRBV28 combines with J gene TRBJ1-1; tentative D call: TRBD1 (5 bases). CDR3 length: 15 residues. From germline, CDR1 is MDHEN and CDR2 SYDVKM. Trimming left V 8 bases short and J 5 bases short, with 21 bases between. The CDR3 loop reads CASLRGVVSWTEAFF. The CDR3 DNA sequence: TGTGCCAGCCTTCGGGGGGTTGTATCGTGGACTGAAGCTTTCTTT.

This rearrangement joins TRBV7-2 to TRBJ2-7; TRBD1 aligns across 7 bases. Germline V gives CDR1 SGHTA, CDR2 FQGNSA. V lost 5 bases to trimming and J lost 2 bases; unmatched junction nucleotides: 9. CDR3 length: 15 amino acids. CDR3 coding DNA: TGTGCCAGCAGCCCGCGACAGGGCTATACCTACGAGCAGTACTTC. It translates to CASSPRQGYTYEQYF.

The CDR3 bases are TGTGCCACCAACAGGGGGAACACCGGGGAGCTGTTTTTT. Encoded protein: CATNRGNTGELFF. The chain combines TRBV19 with TRBJ2-2; 7 nucleotides match TRBD1. V shed 10 bases and J 1 base; nucleotides not matched to a gene: 3. The CDR3 contains 13 residues. Germline V lookup: CDR1 LNHDA, CDR2 SQIVND (reference sequence).

This sequence joins TRBV7-2 and TRBJ1-4; D is ambiguous. Per germline, CDR1 SGHTA and CDR2 FQGNSA. The CDR3 extends over 17 amino acids. V was pared by 4 bases and J by 0 bases, with 15 bases between. The CDR3 DNA reads TGTGCCAGCAGCTCCCTACATGGAGATGCAACTAATGAAAAACTGTTTTTT. This codes for CASSSLHGDATNEKLFF.

The V call is TRBV9, the J call TRBJ2-6, with 7 positions matching TRBD1. Germline V CDR1 and CDR2: SGDLS, YYNGEE. V was pared by 4 bases and J by 2 bases, with 9 bases of the junction left unmatched. This CDR3 contains 17 residues. CDR3 sequence (DNA): TGTGCCAGCAGCCCGCCGACAGGGTACACTGGGGCCAACGTCCTGACTTTC. It translates to CASSPPTGYTGANVLTF.

V and J are TRBV6-6 and TRBJ1-5, with D possibly matching TRBD1 (5 bases). Germline assignment: CDR1 MNHNY and CDR2 SVGAGI (reference sequence). V was trimmed by 5 bases and J by 0 bases, leaving 8 bases between them. CDR3 length: 14 residues. The CDR3 loop reads CASSGGGSNQPQHF. In DNA, the CDR3 is TGTGCCAGCAGTGGGGGGGGTAGCAATCAGCCCCAGCATTTT.

This rearrangement joins TRBV10-3 to TRBJ2-2; 11 nucleotides line up with TRBD2. Germline V CDR1 and CDR2: ENHRY, SYGVKD. V lost 2 bases, J lost 7 bases, and 3 bases stayed unmatched. This CDR3 contains 15 residues. CDR3 in amino acids: CAISEGTSGFGELFF. In DNA, the CDR3 is TGTGCCATCAGTGAGGGGACTAGCGGTTTCGGGGAGCTGTTTTTT.

The genes are TRBV9 and TRBJ2-7; 10 bases fit TRBD1. The CDR3 contains 16 residues. V shed 3 bases and J 3 bases; nucleotides not matched to a gene: 9. The germline V gene has CDR1 SGDLS and CDR2 YYNGEE. CDR3 nucleotides: TGTGCCAGCAGCGCGAGTCCCGGGACAGGGGTCTACGAGCAGTACTTC. This encodes CASSASPGTGVYEQYF.

The CDR3 loop reads CASSFRLAGDKGHNEQFF. CDR3 nucleotide sequence: TGTGCCAGCAGCTTTCGGCTAGCGGGGGACAAGGGTCACAATGAGCAGTTCTTC. The chain has TRBV7-8 and TRBJ2-1; 10 positions match TRBD2. Germline V gene lookup returns CDR1 SGHVS and CDR2 FQNEAQ. CDR3 size: 18 residues. Trimming removed 3 bases from V and 5 bases from J; junction bases left unmatched: 13.

The chain employs TRBV10-3 and TRBJ1-1, with 10 bases identical to TRBD1. Germline CDR1 ENHRY, CDR2 SYGVKD. Trimming cost V 10 bases and J 5 bases; bases outside gene matches: 10. The length of the CDR3 is 14 residues. The CDR3 sequence is CASSDRGRETEAFF. For the CDR3, the DNA is TGTGCCAGCTCCGACAGGGGGCGGGAGACTGAAGCTTTCTTT.

This clone was counted once. The chain couples TRBV6-6 to TRBJ2-1; D is unclear. Germline V lookup: CDR1 MNHNY, CDR2 SVGAGI (reference sequence). V was trimmed by 2 bases and J by 8 bases, leaving 7 bases between them. There are 12 residues in the CDR3. CDR3: CASSYQVDEQFF. The CDR3, as DNA: TGTGCCAGCAGTTACCAGGTGGATGAGCAGTTCTTC.

This chain joins TRBV28 and TRBJ2-7, with D possibly matching TRBD1 (5 bases). Germline lookup yields CDR1 MDHEN and CDR2 SYDVKM. The CDR3 consists of 13 residues. Trimming stripped 7 bases from V and 5 bases from J, with 15 bases between. CDR3 in amino acids: CASTPAGIDEQYF. CDR3 sequence (DNA): TGTGCCAGCACCCCGGCAGGGATTGACGAGCAGTACTTC.

The chain joins TRBV30 to TRBJ2-7; unclear D gene. The CDR3 is 14 residues long. Deletions cut 3 bases from V and 0 bases from J, with 12 bases between. The germline gives CDR1 GTSNPN, CDR2 SVGIG (reference sequence). CDR3 coding DNA: TGTGCCTGGAGCCAGGAATTTTCCTCCTACGAGCAGTACTTC. It encodes CAWSQEFSSYEQYF.

The rearrangement links TRBV29-1 to TRBJ2-1; 12 bases fit TRBD2. Trimming at V came to 3 bases and at J to 8 bases, leaving 11 bases not matched to a gene. The CDR3 is 16 amino acids. Germline V gene lookup returns CDR1 SQVTM and CDR2 ANQGSEA. The CDR3 nucleotides are TGCAGCGTTGAGGATTCTAGCGGGGGGGCGGTACATGAGCAGTTCTTC. Amino acids: CSVEDSSGGAVHEQFF.

The chain carries TRBV5-1 and TRBJ1-3; TRBD1 agrees at 10 bases. The CDR3 sequence is 17 residues long. Germline CDR1 is SGHRS and CDR2 is YFSETQ. V lost 4 bases, J lost 0 bases, and 7 bases stayed unmatched. CDR3 sequence (DNA): TGCGCCAGCAGCAGGGGACAGGGGAGCCTCTCTGGAAACACCATATATTTT. Protein sequence: CASSRGQGSLSGNTIYF.

The chain employs TRBV7-6 and TRBJ2-7, with 9 bases matching TRBD1. Germline CDR1 is SGHVS and CDR2 is FNYEAQ. Trimming at V came to 3 bases and at J to 3 bases, leaving 3 bases not matched to a gene. This CDR3 is built from 14 residues. As DNA, the CDR3 is TGTGCCAGCAGCTTCGGGACAGGGTACTACGAGCAGTACTTC. Amino acid sequence: CASSFGTGYYEQYF.

This clone was detected once. The chain employs TRBV6-5 and TRBJ2-3; D may be TRBD1 (5 bases). The CDR3 loop spans 15 amino acids. Per germline, CDR1 MNHEY and CDR2 SVGAGI. V was pared by 2 bases and J by 2 bases, with 11 bases between. This chain's CDR3 is CASSYDSGITDTQYF. CDR3 nucleotide sequence: TGTGCCAGCAGTTACGACAGTGGGATCACAGATACGCAGTATTTT.

The chain is built from TRBV5-4 and TRBJ1-2; D call uncertain. This CDR3 comprises 13 residues. The germline gives CDR1 SGHNT, CDR2 YYREEE (reference sequence). V was clipped by 2 bases and J by 6 bases, with 11 bases between them. The CDR3 DNA reads TGTGCCAGCAGCTTTCATGGGGAGGATGGCTACACCTTC. This gives the protein CASSFHGEDGYTF.

The CDR3 spells CASSLIGGPSYDTDTQYF. The CDR3 region has the DNA TGTGCCAGCAGCTTAATCGGGGGGCCAAGCTACGACACAGATACGCAGTATTTT. V gene TRBV7-2 combines with J gene TRBJ2-3; the D gene is possibly TRBD2 (7 bases). V was pared by 2 bases and J by 2 bases, with 20 bases between. The CDR3 loop spans 18 amino acids. From germline, CDR1 is SGHTA and CDR2 FQGNSA.

This clone was seen only a few times. The chain is built from TRBV7-3 and TRBJ1-2; D remains unclear. V was pared by 8 bases and J by 1 base, with 17 bases between. This CDR3 spans 15 amino acids. From germline, CDR1 is SGHTA and CDR2 FQGTGA. CDR3 in DNA: TGTGCCAGCTCAGTAAATGGCGGAAGTAACTATGGCTACACCTTC. This gives the protein CASSVNGGSNYGYTF.

This clone was seen a handful of times. The chain joins TRBV4-1 to TRBJ1-5, with D possibly being TRBD1 (5 bases). The CDR3 loop spans 16 amino acids. The germline V and J ends were trimmed by 4 bases and 3 bases, with 16 bases remaining between them. The germline gives CDR1 MGHRA, CDR2 YSYEKL. CDR3 nucleotide sequence: TGCGCCAGCAGCCCGATGGCGGGGGTTGTCAATCAGCCCCAGCATTTT. This sequence encodes CASSPMAGVVNQPQHF.

V usage is TRBV9 and J usage is TRBJ2-3; the D is unclear. Between the trimmed V and J ends, which lost 0 bases and 0 bases, there was a span of 8 bases. Germline CDR1 is SGDLS and CDR2 is YYNGEE. The CDR3 covers 15 residues. The CDR3 sequence is CASSVDPSSTDTQYF. The DNA for the CDR3 is TGTGCCAGCAGCGTAGATCCTTCTAGCACAGATACGCAGTATTTT.

This clone has just a few counts. V and J are TRBV30 and TRBJ1-1; 8 bases are a match to TRBD1. Germline CDR1 reads GTSNPN; CDR2 reads SVGIG (reference sequence). The CDR3 extends over 15 amino acids. V gave up 1 base and J gave up 4 bases; unmatched junction bases: 8. This CDR3 is CAWSALTGATTEAFF. In DNA form, the CDR3 reads TGTGCCTGGAGTGCCTTGACAGGGGCGACCACTGAAGCTTTCTTT.

CDR3 amino acids: CASSSGQGTYGYTF. As DNA, the CDR3 is TGTGCCAGCAGCTCGGGACAGGGGACCTATGGCTACACCTTC. The chain uses TRBV5-4 and TRBJ1-2, with TRBD1 matching over 10 bases. Per the germline V gene, CDR1 is SGHNT and CDR2 is YYREEE (reference sequence). V dropped 3 bases and J dropped 4; count of bases not matched to a gene: 3. This CDR3 contains 14 residues.

The rearrangement links TRBV21-1 to TRBJ2-5; TRBD1 is the table's D call and was not checked against the DNA. TRBV21-1 is reported as a pseudogene. This CDR3 is 15 amino acids long. CDR3 in amino acids: CASSPRQGAGETQYF. The CDR3 region has the DNA TGTGCCAGCAGCCCCAGACAGGGGGCGGGGGAGACCCAGTACTTC.